The rows below give T cell receptor beta chains drawn from one sample of a study of graft-versus-host responses after intestinal transplantation. Clones were read by immunoSEQ multiplex PCR, and TCRdb kept only the in-frame ones, dropping some. The sample has around 100,000 clones, roughly 93% seen once. These receptors are not linked to any known antigen. The sample here was unstimulated CD8+ T cells sorted from spleen or lymph node cells, taken before intestinal transplant. These receptors all come from a human donor who received an intestinal transplant. Each CDR3 is given with its conserved first and last residue. A D gene is named only where the DNA matches it firmly. The size field is filled for only some rows; it gives once, few, many or a size class.

NA	NA	TRBV7-9	TRBJ1-2	TGTGCCAGCAGCGGGGGGGGATACTATGGCTACACCTTC	CASSGGGYYGYTF
once	NA	TRBV29-1	TRBJ1-1	TGCAGCGTTGAGGGTGGTACTGAAGCTTTCTTT	CSVEGGTEAFF
NA	TRBD2	TRBV9	TRBJ2-7	TGTGCCAGCTCCTCGGGACTAGCGGGGCGAGAGCAGTACTTC	CASSSGLAGREQYF
NA	NA	TRBV5-1	TRBJ2-2	TGCGCCAGCAGAACCTACCAAGACACCGGGGAGCTGTTTTTT	CASRTYQDTGELFF
NA	NA	TRBV4-1	TRBJ1-1	TGCGCCAGCAGCCTAGGGGGGTCGAGATCTAATGTGGCTTTCTTT	CASSLGGSRSNVAFF
NA	NA	TRBV7-9	TRBJ2-3	TGTGCCAGCAGCGGAGGGGCCACAGATACGCAGTATTTT	CASSGGATDTQYF
once	TRBD2	TRBV9	TRBJ2-3	TGTGCCAGCAGCGCGAGCGGGGGGGCCTCAGATACGCAGTATTTT	CASSASGGASDTQYF
NA	TRBD2	TRBV5-1	TRBJ2-3	TGCGCCAGCAGCTTGGTGGCGGGGGGCCGGGGCACAGATACGCAGTATTTT	CASSLVAGGRGTDTQYF
NA	NA	TRBV5-1	TRBJ1-6	TGCGCCAGCTCCAGGAGCTCCTATAATTCACCCCTCCACTTT	CASSRSSYNSPLHF
few	TRBD1	TRBV10-3	TRBJ2-7	TGTGCCATCAGCCTAGGGGGCCACGAGCAGTACTTC	CAISLGGHEQYF
NA	TRBD1	TRBV4-1	TRBJ2-1	TGCGCCAGCAGCCAAGGTCCCGGGACAGGGGCCTACAATGAGCAGTTCTTC	CASSQGPGTGAYNEQFF
NA	NA	TRBV19	TRBJ2-7	TGTGCCAGTAGTTCGTCAGGGTCTGACGAGCAGTACTTC	CASSSSGSDEQYF
NA	NA	TRBV7-9	TRBJ1-2	TGTGCCAGCAGCGCATCGACAGGTAGCTATGGCTACACCTTC	CASSASTGSYGYTF
NA	NA	TRBV5-6	TRBJ2-7	TGTGCCAGCAGCGGAGGGGGCGCCGAATACGAGCAGTACTTC	CASSGGGAEYEQYF
few	NA	TRBV7-9	TRBJ2-1	TGTGCCAGCAGCTCGGGACTCTACAATGAGCAGTTCTTC	CASSSGLYNEQFF
NA	NA	TRBV7-9	TRBJ1-1	TGTGCCAGCAGCTTCAAAGAGGCCCAGGGGCCTGAAGCTTTCTTT	CASSFKEAQGPEAFF
NA	NA	TRBV7-2	TRBJ1-1	TGTGCCAGCAGTTTAATGAACACTGAAGCTTTCTTT	CASSLMNTEAFF
NA	NA	TRBV4-1	TRBJ2-7	TGCGCCAGCAGCCAAGTGTCATCCTACGAGCAGTACTTC	CASSQVSSYEQYF
NA	NA	TRBV2	TRBJ2-1	TGTGCCAGCAGTGATGGTGGCTCCTACAATGAGCAGTTCTTC	CASSDGGSYNEQFF
NA	NA	TRBV10-2	TRBJ2-7	TGCGCCAGCAGAGGGGACCCCTCTTTCTACGAGCAGTACTTC	CASRGDPSFYEQYF
NA	NA	TRBV6-1	TRBJ2-5	TGTGCCAGCAGTGAACTACTTCAAGAGACCCAGTACTTC	CASSELLQETQYF